This TCR beta chain appears in the sequencing data of a study of T cell repertoires in cytomegalovirus infection. Study observations and caveats: HLA-C-restricted TCR beta clonotypes specific for CMV led the ex vivo response.

Germline-derived CDR1 and CDR2 are SEHNR and FQNEAQ (reference sequence). Between the trimmed V and J ends, which lost 5 bases and 1 base, there was a span of 14 bases. The CDR3 length is 15 residues. TCRdb used MiXCR to reprocess the reads, holding one entry per CDR3 protein. This table holds hundreds of thousands of distinct CDR3 sequences, 9% to 9.5% found once. This clonotype was counted at least ten times. What it recognizes is unknown. Sequenced: PBMCs. The J gene is TRBJ1-1, the V gene TRBV7-9, with D uncertain. The receptor comes from a human donor in good health (CMV status not recorded). Some clones in this sample may be carry-over from other donors' samples. CDR3 bases: TGTGCCAGCAGCCCCCGCCCGGCAGGGAACACTGAAGCTTTCTTT. As protein: CASSPRPAGNTEAFF. The whole variable domain, filled in from reference TRBV7-9 and TRBJ1-1, reads DTGVSQNPRHKITKRGQNVTFRCDPISEHNRLYWYRQTLGQGPEFLTYFQNEAQLEKSRLLSDRFSAERPKGSFSTLEIQRTEQGDSAMYLCASSPRPAGNTEAFFGQGTRLTVV.